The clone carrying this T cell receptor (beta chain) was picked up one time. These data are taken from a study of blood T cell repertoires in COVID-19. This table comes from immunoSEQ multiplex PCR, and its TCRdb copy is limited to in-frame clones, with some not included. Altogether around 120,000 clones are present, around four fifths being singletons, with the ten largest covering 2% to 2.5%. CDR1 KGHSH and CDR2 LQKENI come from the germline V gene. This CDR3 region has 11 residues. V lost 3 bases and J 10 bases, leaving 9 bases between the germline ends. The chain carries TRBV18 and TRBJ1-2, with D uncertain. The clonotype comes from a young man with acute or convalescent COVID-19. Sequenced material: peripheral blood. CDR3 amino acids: CASSPKEDYTF. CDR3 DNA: TGTGCCAGCTCACCTAAGGAGGACTACACCTTC.